This T cell receptor (beta chain) is from a study of T cells after yellow fever vaccination. This clonotype has at least ten counts. TCRdb itself ran the 5' RACE reads through MiXCR, one entry per CDR3 protein. The sample holds approximately 110,000 distinct CDR3 sequences, 6% to 8% seen once. This specimen was CD4+ T cells sorted from PBMCs, taken more than 8 days after the first yellow fever vaccination. This sequence was found in a man between 18 and 35 years old who received the YFV17D yellow fever vaccine.

The CDR3 bases are TGTGCCAGCAGCTTAACCGGGGGTGACGGGGAGCTGTTTTTT. It codes for CASSLTGGDGELFF. The chain links TRBV7-2 to TRBJ2-2; a weak D match, TRBD2 (6 bases). From germline, CDR1 is SGHTA and CDR2 FQGNSA. The CDR3 runs 14 residues. V dropped 2 bases and J dropped 7 bases, with 11 bases sitting between them.